These T cell receptor beta chains were read from a single sample in a study of shared clonotypes between healthy human individuals. Only in-frame clones appear in the TCRdb table, and some are missing; sequencing was by immunoSEQ multiplex PCR. The sample lists more than 500,000 clones; around 96% were seen once. What was sequenced was naive CD4+ T cells sorted from blood. These receptors all come from a woman aged 25 to 39 in good health. CDR3s include the opening cysteine and the closing phenylalanine or tryptophan. The D gene is left open where the match is weak. Clone size appears in some rows only: once, few, many, or a class for an expanded clone.

abundance	d_gene	v_gene	j_gene	CDR3nt	CDR3aa
NA	NA	TRBV11-2	TRBJ1-2	TGTGCCAGCAGCTTAGGGGGAATCAACTATGGCTACACCTTC	CASSLGGINYGYTF
NA	TRBD2	TRBV6-1	TRBJ2-1	TGTGCCAGCAGTGAAGGCCTGACTAGCGGGGTAGGAGCGCAGTTCTTC	CASSEGLTSGVGAQFF
NA	TRBD2	TRBV6-1	TRBJ2-5	TGTGCCAGCAGTGAATCGGGTAGCGGGAGGCCCCAGTACTTC	CASSESGSGRPQYF
NA	TRBD1	TRBV9	TRBJ2-1	TGTGCCAGCAGCGTAGCAGGCAGGGGGTCCTACAATGAGCAGTTCTTC	CASSVAGRGSYNEQFF
NA	NA	TRBV6-6	TRBJ2-3	TGTGCCAGCAGTCCTAGGGCCCTTTTGAGCACAGATACGCAGTATTTT	CASSPRALLSTDTQYF
NA	TRBD2	TRBV9	TRBJ2-3	TGTGCCAGCAGCGTTACTAGCGGGTCTAGCACAGATACGCAGTATTTT	CASSVTSGSSTDTQYF
NA	NA	TRBV6-6	TRBJ1-1	TGTGCCAGCAGTTATTCAGGGGCCGGCACTGAAGCTTTCTTT	CASSYSGAGTEAFF
NA	TRBD1	TRBV6-5	TRBJ1-5	TGTGCCGTCCGACAGGGGACAAATAGCAATCAGCCCCAGCATTTT	CAVRQGTNSNQPQHF
NA	NA	TRBV30	TRBJ1-6	TGTGCCTGGAGTGGACTGTTTAATTCACCCCTCCACTTT	CAWSGLFNSPLHF
NA	NA	TRBV18	TRBJ2-3	TGTGCCAGCTCACCCCTACGGGCAGATACGCAGTATTTT	CASSPLRADTQYF
NA	TRBD2	TRBV4-1	TRBJ2-1	TGCGCCAGCAGCGGCGGGAGGGCCGGTTACAATGAGCAGTTCTTC	CASSGGRAGYNEQFF
NA	TRBD1	TRBV6-1	TRBJ1-2	TGTGCCAGCAGTGGGACAGGTTCCGGCTACACCTTC	CASSGTGSGYTF
NA	TRBD2	TRBV18	TRBJ2-7	TGTGCCAGCTCCCTACGAAAACTAGCGGGGTCCTACGAGCAGTACTTC	CASSLRKLAGSYEQYF
once	NA	TRBV5-1	TRBJ2-1	TGCGCCAGCAGCCGGAACAATGAGCAGTTCTTC	CASSRNNEQFF
NA	NA	TRBV7-7	TRBJ2-5	TGTGCCAGCAGCCTCAACGTAATGGCCCAAGAGACCCAGTACTTC	CASSLNVMAQETQYF